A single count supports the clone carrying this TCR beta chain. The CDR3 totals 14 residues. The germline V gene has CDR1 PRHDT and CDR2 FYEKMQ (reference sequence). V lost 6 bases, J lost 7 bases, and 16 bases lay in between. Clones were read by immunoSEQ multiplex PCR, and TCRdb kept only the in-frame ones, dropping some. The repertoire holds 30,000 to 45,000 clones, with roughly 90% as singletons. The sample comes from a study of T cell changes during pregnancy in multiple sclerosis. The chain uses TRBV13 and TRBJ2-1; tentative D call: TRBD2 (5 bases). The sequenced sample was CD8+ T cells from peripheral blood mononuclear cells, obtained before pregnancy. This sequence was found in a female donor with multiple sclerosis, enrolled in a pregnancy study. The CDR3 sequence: CASRIRARENEQFF. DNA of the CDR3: TGTGCCAGCAGAATTAGGGCTAGGGAGAATGAGCAGTTCTTC.